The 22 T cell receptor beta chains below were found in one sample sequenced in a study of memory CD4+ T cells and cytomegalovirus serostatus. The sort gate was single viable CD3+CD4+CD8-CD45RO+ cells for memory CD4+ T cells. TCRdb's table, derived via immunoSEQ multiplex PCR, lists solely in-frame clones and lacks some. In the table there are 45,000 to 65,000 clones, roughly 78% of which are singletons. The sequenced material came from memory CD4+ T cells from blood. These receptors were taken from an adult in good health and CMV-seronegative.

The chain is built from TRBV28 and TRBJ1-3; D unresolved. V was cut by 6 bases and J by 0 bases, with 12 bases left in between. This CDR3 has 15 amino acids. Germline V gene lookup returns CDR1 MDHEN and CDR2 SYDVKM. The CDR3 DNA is TGTGCCAGCAGAGCTCCATCCTACTCTGGAAACACCATATATTTT. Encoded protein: CASRAPSYSGNTIYF.

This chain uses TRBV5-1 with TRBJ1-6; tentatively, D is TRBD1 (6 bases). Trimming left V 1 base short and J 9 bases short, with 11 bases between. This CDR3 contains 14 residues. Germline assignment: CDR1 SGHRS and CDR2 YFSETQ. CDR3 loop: CASSLSGGSSPLHF. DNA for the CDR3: TGCGCCAGCAGCTTGAGCGGGGGCAGTTCACCCCTCCACTTT.

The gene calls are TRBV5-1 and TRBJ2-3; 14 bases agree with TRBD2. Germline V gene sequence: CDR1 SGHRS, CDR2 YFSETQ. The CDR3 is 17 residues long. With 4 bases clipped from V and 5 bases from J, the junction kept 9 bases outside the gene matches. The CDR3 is CASSPSRLAGGQDTQYF. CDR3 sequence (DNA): TGCGCCAGCAGCCCCTCCAGACTAGCGGGGGGGCAAGATACGCAGTATTTT.

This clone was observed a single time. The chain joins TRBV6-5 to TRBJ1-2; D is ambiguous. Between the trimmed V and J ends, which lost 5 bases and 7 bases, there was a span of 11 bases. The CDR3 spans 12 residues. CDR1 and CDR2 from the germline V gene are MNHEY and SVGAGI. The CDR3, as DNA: TGTGCCAGCAGTGAGGAGATAATTGGCTACACCTTC. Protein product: CASSEEIIGYTF.

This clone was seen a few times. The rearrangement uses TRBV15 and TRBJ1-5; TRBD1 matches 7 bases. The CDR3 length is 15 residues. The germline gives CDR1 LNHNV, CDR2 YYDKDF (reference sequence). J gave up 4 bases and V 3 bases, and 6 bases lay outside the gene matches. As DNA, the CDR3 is TGTGCCACCAGCAGTCGGGACAGTCCTAATCAGCCCCAGCATTTT. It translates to CATSSRDSPNQPQHF.

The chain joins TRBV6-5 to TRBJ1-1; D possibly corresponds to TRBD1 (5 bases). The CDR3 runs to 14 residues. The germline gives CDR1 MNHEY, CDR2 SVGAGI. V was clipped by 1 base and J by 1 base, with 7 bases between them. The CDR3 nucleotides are TGTGCCAGCAGTTACTGGGGGGAGAACACTGAAGCTTTCTTT. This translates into CASSYWGENTEAFF.

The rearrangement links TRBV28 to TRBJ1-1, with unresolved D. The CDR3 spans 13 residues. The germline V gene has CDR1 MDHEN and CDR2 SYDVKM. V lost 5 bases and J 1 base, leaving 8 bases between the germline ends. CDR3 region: CASSPRRNTEAFF. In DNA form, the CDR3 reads TGTGCCAGCAGTCCCAGAAGGAACACTGAAGCTTTCTTT. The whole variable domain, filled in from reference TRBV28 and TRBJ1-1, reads DVKVTQSSRYLVKRTGEKVFLECVQDMDHENMFWYRQDPGLGLRLIYFSYDVKMKEKGDIPEGYSVSREKKERFSLILESASTNQTSMYLCASSPRRNTEAFFGQGTRLTVV.

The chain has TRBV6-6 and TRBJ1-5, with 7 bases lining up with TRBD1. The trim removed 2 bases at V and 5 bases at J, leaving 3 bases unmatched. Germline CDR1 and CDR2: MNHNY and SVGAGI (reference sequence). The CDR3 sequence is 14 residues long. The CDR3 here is CASSYRQGDQPQHF. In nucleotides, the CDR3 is TGTGCCAGCAGTTACCGCCAGGGGGATCAGCCCCAGCATTTT.

CDR3 residues: CATRRFSGTNYEQYF. The CDR3 nucleotides read TGTGCCACGAGACGGTTCAGCGGGACTAACTACGAGCAGTACTTC. V usage is TRBV10-3 and J usage is TRBJ2-7, with 7 bases aligning to TRBD2. This CDR3 spans 15 amino acids. Trimming at V came to 10 bases and at J to 3 bases, leaving 15 bases not matched to a gene. CDR1 ENHRY and CDR2 SYGVKD come from the germline V gene.

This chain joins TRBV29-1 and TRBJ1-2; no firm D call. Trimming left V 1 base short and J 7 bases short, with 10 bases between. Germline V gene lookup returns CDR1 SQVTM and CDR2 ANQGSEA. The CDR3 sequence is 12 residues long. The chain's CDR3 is CSVEAVNPGYTF. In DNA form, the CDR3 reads TGCAGCGTTGAAGCAGTCAATCCTGGCTACACCTTC.

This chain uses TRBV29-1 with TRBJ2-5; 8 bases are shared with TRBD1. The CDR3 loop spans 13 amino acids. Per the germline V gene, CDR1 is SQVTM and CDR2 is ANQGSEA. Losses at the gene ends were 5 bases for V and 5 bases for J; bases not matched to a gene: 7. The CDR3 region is CSVSQGAGETQYF. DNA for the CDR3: TGCAGCGTTTCCCAGGGGGCTGGGGAGACCCAGTACTTC.

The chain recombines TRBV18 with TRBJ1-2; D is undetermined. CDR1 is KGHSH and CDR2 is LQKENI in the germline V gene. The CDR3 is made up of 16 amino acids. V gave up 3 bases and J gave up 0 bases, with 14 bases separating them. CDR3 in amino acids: CASSPPRSEANYGYTF. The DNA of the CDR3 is TGTGCCAGCTCACCCCCTCGGTCAGAAGCTAACTATGGCTACACCTTC.

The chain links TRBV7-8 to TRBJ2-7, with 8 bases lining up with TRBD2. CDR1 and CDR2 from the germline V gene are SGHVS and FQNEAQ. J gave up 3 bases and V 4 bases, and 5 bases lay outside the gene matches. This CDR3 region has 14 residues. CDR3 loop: CASSSGTRLYEQYF. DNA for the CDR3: TGTGCCAGCAGCTCCGGGACTAGACTCTACGAGCAGTACTTC.

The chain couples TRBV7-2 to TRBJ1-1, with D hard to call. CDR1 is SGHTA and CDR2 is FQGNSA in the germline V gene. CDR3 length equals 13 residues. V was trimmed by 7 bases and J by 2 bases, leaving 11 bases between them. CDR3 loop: CASKWWGNTEAFF. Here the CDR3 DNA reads TGTGCCAGCAAATGGTGGGGAAACACTGAAGCTTTCTTT.

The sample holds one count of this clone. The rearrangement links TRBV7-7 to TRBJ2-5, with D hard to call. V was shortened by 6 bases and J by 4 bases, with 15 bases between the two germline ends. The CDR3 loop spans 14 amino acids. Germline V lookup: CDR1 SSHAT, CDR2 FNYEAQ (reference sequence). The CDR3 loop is CASSWTDLRETQYF. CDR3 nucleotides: TGTGCCAGCAGTTGGACGGACCTCCGAGAGACCCAGTACTTC.

CDR3 coding DNA: TGTGCCAGCAGGACGGGACAGGGGGTGGATCAGCCCCAGCATTTT. It is translated as CASRTGQGVDQPQHF. This chain links TRBV6-1 with TRBJ1-5, with 11 positions matching TRBD1. The trim removed 6 bases at V and 5 bases at J, leaving 6 bases unmatched. The length of the CDR3 is 15 residues. Germline V lookup: CDR1 MNHNS, CDR2 SASEGT.

The CDR3 nucleotides are TGTGCCACCAGCAGTGAAAGGGCGACCCAGTACTTC. Residues: CATSSERATQYF. The chain is built from TRBV15 and TRBJ2-5, with D unresolved. The germline V gene encodes CDR1 LNHNV and CDR2 YYDKDF (reference sequence). This CDR3 comprises 12 residues. V was cut by 3 bases and J by 7 bases, with 9 bases left in between. Drawing the rest from reference TRBV15 and TRBJ2-5, the complete variable domain is DAMVIQNPRYQVTQFGKPVTLSCSQTLNHNVMYWYQQKSSQAPKLLFHYYDKDFNNEADTPDNFQSRRPNTSFCFLDIRSPGLGDTAMYLCATSSERATQYFGPGTRLLVL.

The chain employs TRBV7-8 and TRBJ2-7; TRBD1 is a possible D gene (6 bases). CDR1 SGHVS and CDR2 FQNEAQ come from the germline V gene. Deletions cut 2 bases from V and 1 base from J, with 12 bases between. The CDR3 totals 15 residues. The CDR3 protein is CASSLNPQGSYEQYF. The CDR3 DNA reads TGTGCCAGCAGCTTAAACCCCCAGGGGTCCTACGAGCAGTACTTC.

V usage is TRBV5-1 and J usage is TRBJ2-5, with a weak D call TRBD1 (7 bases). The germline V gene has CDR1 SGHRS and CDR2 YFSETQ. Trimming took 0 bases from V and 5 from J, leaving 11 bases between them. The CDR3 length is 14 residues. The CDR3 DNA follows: TGCGCCAGCAGCTTGGACAGGGGAGGCGAGACCCAGTACTTC. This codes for CASSLDRGGETQYF.

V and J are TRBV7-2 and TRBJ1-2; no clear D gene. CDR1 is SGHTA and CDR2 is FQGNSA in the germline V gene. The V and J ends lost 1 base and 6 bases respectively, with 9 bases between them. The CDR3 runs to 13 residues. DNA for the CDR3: TGTGCCAGCAGCTTAGTCATATGGGATGGCTACACCTTC. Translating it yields CASSLVIWDGYTF.

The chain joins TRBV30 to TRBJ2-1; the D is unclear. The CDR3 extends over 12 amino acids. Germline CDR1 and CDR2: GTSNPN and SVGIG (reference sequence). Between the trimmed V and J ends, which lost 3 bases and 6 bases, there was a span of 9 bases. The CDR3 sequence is CAWSSNSNEQFF. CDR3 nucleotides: TGTGCCTGGAGCTCAAACAGCAATGAGCAGTTCTTC. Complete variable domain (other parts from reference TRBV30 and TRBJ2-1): SQTIHQWPATLVQPVGSPLSLECTVEGTSNPNLYWYRQAAGRGLQLLFYSVGIGQISSEVPQNLSASRPQDRQFILSSKKLLLSDSGFYLCAWSSNSNEQFFGPGTRLTVL.

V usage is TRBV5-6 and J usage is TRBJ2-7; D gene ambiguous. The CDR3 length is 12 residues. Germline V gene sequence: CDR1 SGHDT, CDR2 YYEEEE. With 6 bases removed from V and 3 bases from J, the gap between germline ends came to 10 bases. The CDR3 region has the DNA TGTGCCAGCACCGACCGATACTACGAGCAGTACTTC. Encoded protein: CASTDRYYEQYF.